This is a list of T cell receptor beta chains from one sample in a study of control samples from healthy donors and cancer patients. Clones were read by immunoSEQ multiplex PCR, and TCRdb kept only the in-frame ones, dropping some. The sample holds roughly 130,000 clones; less than 90% are singletons and the top ten take around 10%. The material sequenced was blood. The receptors originated from a woman in her 30s in good health. Both conserved end residues are part of each CDR3. D genes are given only for firm matches. Clone size is stated in some rows and not others, as once, few, many or a class when expanded.

v_call	j_call	d_call	clone_size	cdr3_aa	cdr3_nt
TRBV30	TRBJ2-3	NA	NA	CAWSVHSGYDTQYF	TGTGCCTGGAGTGTACACAGCGGATACGATACGCAGTATTTT
TRBV6-5	TRBJ1-1	NA	NA	CASSYGQTEAFF	TGTGCCAGCAGTTACGGGCAGACTGAAGCTTTCTTT
TRBV9	TRBJ2-5	TRBD1	NA	CASSVGGTGKETQYF	TGTGCCAGCAGCGTAGGCGGGACAGGGAAAGAGACCCAGTACTTC
TRBV12-3/TRBV12-4	TRBJ1-2	NA	NA	CASTLVKVPGYTF	TGTGCCAGCACCCTAGTTAAGGTCCCTGGCTACACCTTC
TRBV25-1	TRBJ1-6	TRBD1	NA	CASSESRDSSSPLHF	TGTGCCAGCAGTGAATCCCGGGACAGTAGTTCACCCCTCCACTTT
TRBV29-1	TRBJ1-2	TRBD1	NA	CSVATGTGKYGYTF	TGCAGCGTTGCCACCGGGACAGGGAAATATGGCTACACCTTC
TRBV19	TRBJ2-7	NA	NA	CASSTTRDGLAEQYF	TGTGCCAGTAGTACGACCCGGGACGGACTTGCCGAGCAGTACTTC
TRBV5-5	TRBJ1-1	NA	NA	CASSSRTFNFEAFF	TGTGCCAGCAGCTCGAGGACGTTTAACTTTGAAGCTTTCTTT
TRBV5-1	TRBJ2-2	NA	NA	CASSFTAANTGELFF	TGCGCCAGCAGCTTTACGGCAGCGAACACCGGGGAGCTGTTTTTT
TRBV29-1	TRBJ2-1	TRBD2	once	CSVEARLAGTYNEQFF	TGCAGCGTTGAAGCCCGACTAGCGGGCACCTACAATGAGCAGTTCTTC
TRBV5-1	TRBJ1-5	NA	NA	CASSLEGGPGQPQHF	TGCGCCAGCAGCTTGGAGGGAGGGCCCGGTCAGCCCCAGCATTTT
TRBV6-5	TRBJ1-2	NA	once	CASRTAYYGYTF	TGTGCCAGCAGGACAGCCTACTATGGCTACACCTTC
TRBV5-5	TRBJ2-7	NA	NA	CASRREGYEQYF	TGTGCCAGCCGGCGGGAAGGCTACGAGCAGTACTTC
TRBV5-1	TRBJ2-4	TRBD2	once	CASSLEGSSGDIQYF	TGCGCCAGCAGCTTGGAAGGGTCTAGCGGGGACATTCAGTACTTC
TRBV30	TRBJ1-2	NA	NA	CAWSQGGREGYTF	TGTGCCTGGAGCCAGGGTGGGCGGGAAGGCTACACCTTC
TRBV27	TRBJ2-1	NA	NA	CASSDDNGGNEQFF	TGTGCCAGCAGTGACGACAACGGCGGGAATGAGCAGTTCTTC
TRBV18	TRBJ2-7	NA	NA	CASSPPSLGEQYF	TGTGCCAGCTCACCACCGTCCCTAGGCGAGCAGTACTTC
TRBV29-1	TRBJ2-3	NA	NA	CSVDGDGKGDTQYF	TGCAGCGTTGATGGGGACGGGAAGGGAGATACGCAGTATTTT
TRBV9	TRBJ2-2	TRBD1	once	CASSVAGQGGAGELFF	TGTGCCAGCAGCGTTGCGGGACAGGGAGGCGCCGGGGAGCTGTTTTTT
TRBV6-5	TRBJ2-5	NA	NA	CASSASYGAEAQYF	TGTGCCAGCAGCGCGTCCTATGGGGCAGAGGCCCAGTACTTC
TRBV3-1/TRBV3-2	TRBJ1-5	TRBD1	NA	CASSQGAGGQPQHF	TGTGCCAGCAGCCAGGGGGCAGGGGGACAGCCCCAGCATTTT
TRBV10-3	TRBJ1-6	NA	NA	CAIQGIDNSPLHF	TGTGCCATCCAGGGAATAGATAATTCACCCCTCCACTTT
TRBV6-5	TRBJ1-1	TRBD1	NA	CASSYSGQGEAFF	TGTGCCAGCAGTTACTCGGGACAGGGAGAAGCTTTCTTT
TRBV6-4	TRBJ1-5	TRBD1	once	CATKQGSLEFYSNQPQHF	TGTGCCACCAAACAGGGGTCGTTAGAATTTTATAGCAATCAGCCCCAGCATTTT
TRBV14	TRBJ2-3	TRBD2	NA	CASSLWTSGKYMTDTQYF	TGTGCCAGCAGCCTCTGGACTAGCGGGAAATATATGACAGATACGCAGTATTTT
TRBV2	TRBJ2-3	TRBD1	NA	CASRGPGQGIDTQYF	TGTGCCAGCAGGGGACCGGGACAGGGGATAGATACGCAGTATTTT
TRBV5-5	TRBJ1-5	TRBD1	NA	CASSLGGGVQPQHF	TGTGCCAGCAGCTTGGGAGGGGGCGTTCAGCCCCAGCATTTT
TRBV4-2	TRBJ2-7	TRBD2	few	CASSQDSREETYEQYF	TGTGCCAGCAGCCAAGATTCGCGGGAGGAGACCTACGAGCAGTACTTC
TRBV10-2	TRBJ2-7	TRBD1	NA	CASEPGGSSYEQYF	TGCGCCAGCGAGCCAGGGGGCAGCTCCTACGAGCAGTACTTC
TRBV7-9	TRBJ1-6	NA	NA	CASSLESKGSPLHF	TGTGCCAGCAGCTTAGAATCTAAGGGGTCACCCCTCCACTTT
TRBV10-2	TRBJ2-2	NA	NA	CASSDLAGELFF	TGCGCCAGCAGTGATCTGGCCGGGGAGCTGTTTTTT
TRBV6-5	TRBJ1-5	NA	NA	CASSTLDRDNQPQHF	TGTGCCAGCAGTACTTTGGATAGGGATAATCAGCCCCAGCATTTT
TRBV10-2	TRBJ2-1	NA	once	CASSELEPSSYNEQFF	TGCGCCAGCAGTGAGCTAGAACCGAGCTCCTACAATGAGCAGTTCTTC
TRBV20-1	TRBJ1-2	NA	NA	CSARETGGYTF	TGCAGTGCTAGAGAAACCGGTGGCTACACCTTC
TRBV24-1	TRBJ2-3	NA	NA	CATSSPAGAATDTQYF	TGTGCCACTAGCTCCCCGGCGGGGGCAGCGACAGATACGCAGTATTTT
TRBV6-1	TRBJ1-5	NA	NA	CASSERGLQPQHF	TGTGCCAGCAGTGAGAGGGGCCTCCAGCCCCAGCATTTT
TRBV5-8	TRBJ2-1	TRBD2	once	CASSFWSSGAARAYNEQFF	TGTGCCAGCAGCTTTTGGTCCAGCGGGGCGGCACGGGCTTACAATGAGCAGTTCTTC
TRBV27	TRBJ1-1	NA	NA	CASSLFWQGNTEAFF	TGTGCCAGCAGTTTGTTCTGGCAGGGGAACACTGAAGCTTTCTTT
TRBV3-1/TRBV3-2	TRBJ2-5	NA	NA	CASSQDRARETQYF	TGTGCCAGCAGCCAAGACAGGGCCAGGGAGACCCAGTACTTC
TRBV30	TRBJ2-2	NA	NA	CAWSAWEGYTGELFF	TGTGCCTGGAGTGCCTGGGAAGGCTACACCGGGGAGCTGTTTTTT
TRBV15	TRBJ1-1	TRBD1	NA	CATSRQGQGNTEAFF	TGTGCCACCAGCAGACAGGGACAGGGGAACACTGAAGCTTTCTTT
TRBV5-1	TRBJ2-7	NA	NA	CASSLDLGVEQYF	TGCGCCAGCAGCTTGGATTTGGGGGTCGAGCAGTACTTC
TRBV7-2	TRBJ2-1	NA	NA	CASSWGPNNEQFF	TGTGCCAGCAGCTGGGGACCTAACAATGAGCAGTTCTTC
TRBV5-5	TRBJ1-6	NA	NA	CASSPRTESSYNSPLHF	TGTGCCAGCAGCCCCCGGACGGAGAGCTCCTATAATTCACCCCTCCACTTT
TRBV27	TRBJ2-2	NA	NA	CASSISGLGTGELFF	TGTGCCAGCAGTATAAGCGGGTTAGGCACCGGGGAGCTGTTTTTT
TRBV27	TRBJ2-7	NA	NA	CASSFLGEQYF	TGTGCCAGCAGTTTCCTGGGAGAGCAGTACTTC
TRBV28	TRBJ2-7	TRBD1	NA	CASTPPPGQGGLYEQYF	TGTGCCAGCACCCCCCCTCCCGGACAGGGTGGGTTATACGAGCAGTACTTC
TRBV28	TRBJ2-1	TRBD2	NA	CASSLGSSSGRVGEQFF	TGTGCCAGCAGTTTAGGATCATCTAGCGGGAGGGTTGGTGAGCAGTTCTTC
TRBV3-1/TRBV3-2	TRBJ2-7	NA	NA	CASRNGSASGLYYEQYF	TGTGCCAGCAGGAACGGATCAGCGAGCGGACTTTACTACGAGCAGTACTTC
TRBV7-4	TRBJ2-5	TRBD1	NA	CANEMDRRLQETQYF	TGTGCCAACGAGATGGACAGGCGCCTCCAAGAGACCCAGTACTTC
TRBV3-1/TRBV3-2	TRBJ1-1	NA	NA	CASSQDWQGGSEAFF	TGTGCCAGCAGCCAAGATTGGCAGGGCGGGTCTGAAGCTTTCTTT
TRBV2	TRBJ2-7	NA	NA	CASIAGTASREQYF	TGTGCCAGCATCGCAGGGACCGCGTCAAGGGAGCAGTACTTC
TRBV4-2	TRBJ2-1	NA	NA	CASSQDSSAGSSYNEQFF	TGTGCCAGCAGCCAAGACAGTTCGGCGGGCAGCTCCTACAATGAGCAGTTCTTC
TRBV5-1	TRBJ2-3	TRBD2	NA	CASSPGTSGRFTDTQYF	TGCGCCAGCAGCCCGGGGACTAGCGGGAGGTTCACAGATACGCAGTATTTT
TRBV30	TRBJ1-1	TRBD1	NA	CAWSGTGNTEAFF	TGTGCCTGGAGTGGGACAGGGAACACTGAAGCTTTCTTT
TRBV28	TRBJ1-5	NA	NA	CATRTRKLNQPQHF	TGTGCCACCAGAACAAGAAAACTCAATCAGCCCCAGCATTTT
TRBV19	TRBJ2-7	TRBD1	few	CASSIRTGPYEQYF	TGTGCCAGTAGTATCAGGACAGGGCCCTACGAGCAGTACTTC
TRBV2	TRBJ2-6	NA	NA	CASSPADSGANVLTF	TGTGCCAGCAGTCCGGCGGACTCTGGGGCCAACGTCCTGACTTTC
TRBV11-2	TRBJ2-1	NA	NA	CADREGDGSYNEQFF	TGTGCCGACCGAGAGGGGGACGGCTCCTACAATGAGCAGTTCTTC